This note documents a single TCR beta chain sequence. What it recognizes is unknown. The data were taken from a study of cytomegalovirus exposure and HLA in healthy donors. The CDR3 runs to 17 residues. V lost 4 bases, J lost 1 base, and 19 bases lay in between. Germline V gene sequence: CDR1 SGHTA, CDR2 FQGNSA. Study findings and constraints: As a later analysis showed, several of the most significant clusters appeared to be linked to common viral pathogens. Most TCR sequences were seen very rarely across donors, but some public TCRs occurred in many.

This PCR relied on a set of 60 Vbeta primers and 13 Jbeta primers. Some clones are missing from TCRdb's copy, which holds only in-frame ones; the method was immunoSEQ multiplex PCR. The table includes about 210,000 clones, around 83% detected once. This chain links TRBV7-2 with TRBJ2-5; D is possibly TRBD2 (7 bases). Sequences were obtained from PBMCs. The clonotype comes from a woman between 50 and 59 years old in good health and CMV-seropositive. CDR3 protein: CASSSTRGGPFQETQYF. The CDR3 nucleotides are TGTGCCAGCAGCTCGACCCGCGGGGGCCCTTTCCAAGAGACCCAGTACTTC.